Below are 4 T cell receptor beta chains sequenced from a single sample in a study of blood T cell repertoires in COVID-19. Libraries were prepared by immunoSEQ multiplex PCR; TCRdb keeps only in-frame clonotypes and omits some of them. The repertoire holds approximately 250,000 clones, with approximately 89% as singletons. The sample consisted of PBMCs or T cells enriched from blood (not recorded which). These receptors originate from a woman in her thirties or forties with acute COVID-19.

The chain employs TRBV5-1 and TRBJ2-3, with 11 bases aligning to TRBD1. This CDR3 comprises 17 residues. V gave up 0 bases and J gave up 3 bases; unmatched junction bases: 6. Germline-derived CDR1 and CDR2 are SGHRS and YFSETQ. For the CDR3, the DNA is TGCGCCAGCAGCTTGGCGCGGACAGGGGGCAGGACAGATACGCAGTATTTT. It codes for CASSLARTGGRTDTQYF.

V is TRBV6-9 and J is TRBJ2-1; maybe TRBD2 (7 bases). This CDR3 region has 17 residues. The germline V and J ends were trimmed by 5 bases and 4 bases, with 21 bases remaining between them. Per germline, CDR1 MNHGY and CDR2 SVAAGI. The CDR3 is CASSQERGSGVYNEQFF. In DNA form, the CDR3 reads TGTGCCAGCAGTCAAGAAAGGGGGAGCGGGGTATACAATGAGCAGTTCTTC.

The chain has TRBV30 and TRBJ1-3; D gene unclear. V was clipped by 3 bases and J by 0 bases, with 9 bases between them. Germline V lookup: CDR1 GTSNPN, CDR2 SVGIG (reference sequence). CDR3 length: 14 residues. CDR3 DNA sequence: TGTGCCTGGAGAAGCGGCCTCTCTGGAAACACCATATATTTT. Protein: CAWRSGLSGNTIYF.

This clone has just one count. J is TRBJ1-1 and V is TRBV12-5; D unresolved. The V gene's germline CDR1 is LGHNT and CDR2 FRNRAP. The ends were cut back, 1 base at V and 4 bases at J, with 10 bases in the middle. The CDR3 length is 14 residues. DNA for the CDR3: TGTGCTAGTGGTTTGGAACAGATGGGCACTGAAGCTTTCTTT. This gives the protein CASGLEQMGTEAFF.